The rows below give T cell receptor beta chains drawn from one sample of a study of lymphopenia after photon versus proton radiotherapy. The assay was immunoSEQ multiplex PCR, and TCRdb's table has in-frame clones only and misses some. The sample has some 64,000 clones, 87% seen once. Material: peripheral blood, obtained from a patient treated with proton-based radiotherapy. The receptors derive from an elderly man with esophageal cancer. CDR3s include the opening cysteine and the closing phenylalanine or tryptophan.

CDR3 length	V gene	J gene	CDR3 protein
18	TRBV5-1	TRBJ2-1	CASSLEVGRLSSYNEQFF
15	TRBV19	TRBJ2-2	CASSIGQVGTGELFF
13	TRBV7-9	TRBJ1-1	CASSTTGGGSAFF
11	TRBV11-2	TRBJ2-3	CASSHLDTQYF
14	TRBV4-2	TRBJ2-3	CASSRTSDTDTQYF
14	TRBV5-1	TRBJ1-1	CASSTGQGVTEAFF
14	TRBV2	TRBJ1-5	CASSRDSSNQPQHF
16	TRBV4-2	TRBJ2-7	CASSRTQARTIGEQYF
12	TRBV19	TRBJ1-2	CASRGQGAGYTF
14	TRBV6-6	TRBJ1-5	CASSYAARAQPQHF
13	TRBV10-3	TRBJ1-2	CATTMDSDYGYTF
17	TRBV7-6	TRBJ2-2	CASSPKPDRADTGELFF
15	TRBV10-1	TRBJ2-3	CASSDTSGSTDTQYF
15	TRBV6-6	TRBJ2-1	CASSFPTGSHNEQFF
15	TRBV7-2	TRBJ1-3	CASSDRTREGNTIYF
12	TRBV6-6	TRBJ1-2	CASSTEGYGYTF
14	TRBV5-4	TRBJ1-2	CASSRQDLNYGYTF
15	TRBV7-3	TRBJ2-3	CASSVSGGLLVAQYF
13	TRBV9	TRBJ1-2	CASNQGNLYGYTF
15	TRBV5-1	TRBJ2-1	CASSLQGSSYNEQFF
16	TRBV7-9	TRBJ2-1	CASSTFSGRAIPEQFF
13	TRBV7-3	TRBJ2-7	CASSPPSAGEQYF